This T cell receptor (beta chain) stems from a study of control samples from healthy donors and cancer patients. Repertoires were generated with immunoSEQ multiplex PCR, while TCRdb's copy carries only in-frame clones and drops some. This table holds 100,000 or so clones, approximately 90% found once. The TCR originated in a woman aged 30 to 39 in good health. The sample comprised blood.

This CDR3 is CASSAGTGYQPQHF. As DNA, the CDR3 is TGTGCCAGCAGCGCAGGGACAGGGTATCAGCCCCAGCATTTT. The gene calls are TRBV9 and TRBJ1-5, with 9 bases lining up with TRBD1. Unmatched junction bases numbered 3, after V lost 3 bases and J lost 5 bases. Germline CDR1 reads SGDLS; CDR2 reads YYNGEE. The CDR3 runs 14 residues.